These T cell receptor beta chains were read from a single sample in a study of human T cells and chemical hapten exposure. MiXCR, applied by TCRdb to the 5' RACE reads, yields one record per CDR3 protein. The sample lists under 100,000 distinct CDR3 sequences, around a sixth occurring once. Every receptor here comes from a female donor in good health. Each CDR3 is given with its conserved first and last residue. The order of the fields is CDR3 protein, CDR3 DNA, clone size, J gene, D gene, V gene. D genes are given only for firm matches. The size entry is marked missing in some rows and otherwise reads once, few, many or a size class.

CDR3: CASSLPRSQEDTQYF; DNA: TGCGCCAGCAGCTTACCCAGATCCCAGGAAGATACGCAGTATTTT; size: few; J: TRBJ2-3; D: -; V: TRBV5-1
CDR3: CASSAGPGTEAFF; DNA: TGTGCCAGCAGTGCAGGGCCGGGCACTGAAGCTTTCTTT; size: -; J: TRBJ1-1; D: -; V: TRBV2
CDR3: CASSEAQGANEKLFF; DNA: TGTGCCAGCAGTGAAGCGCAGGGGGCTAATGAAAAACTGTTTTTT; size: few; J: TRBJ1-4; D: TRBD1; V: TRBV6-1
CDR3: CASSYEARTNGYTF; DNA: TGTGCCAGCAGTTATGAGGCCCGCACTAATGGCTACACCTTC; size: many; J: TRBJ1-2; D: -; V: TRBV6-5
CDR3: CSGKATNTEAFF; DNA: TGCAGCGGGAAAGCCACGAACACTGAAGCTTTCTTT; size: -; J: TRBJ1-1; D: -; V: TRBV29-1
CDR3: CASSRGQLQETQYF; DNA: TGTGCCAGCAGTCGGGGACAGCTTCAAGAGACCCAGTACTTC; size: few; J: TRBJ2-5; D: TRBD1; V: TRBV25-1
CDR3: CASTPDTLNTEAFF; DNA: TGTGCCAGCACTCCGGACACCCTGAACACTGAAGCTTTCTTT; size: few; J: TRBJ1-1; D: -; V: TRBV7-9
CDR3: CASSPATGTYGYTF; DNA: TGTGCCAGCAGCCCGGCGACGGGGACCTATGGCTACACCTTC; size: many; J: TRBJ1-2; D: -; V: TRBV7-2
CDR3: CSVGQGGTDTQYF; DNA: TGCAGCGTCGGACAGGGTGGCACAGATACGCAGTATTTT; size: few; J: TRBJ2-3; D: TRBD1; V: TRBV29-1
CDR3: CASSQGSNTGELFF; DNA: TGTGCCAGCAGCCAAGGTTCGAACACCGGGGAGCTGTTTTTT; size: -; J: TRBJ2-2; D: -; V: TRBV14
CDR3: CSAIATVNTEAFF; DNA: TGCAGTGCTATAGCGACGGTGAACACTGAAGCTTTCTTT; size: few; J: TRBJ1-1; D: -; V: TRBV20-1
CDR3: CASSLGGQFNEKLFF; DNA: TGTGCCAGCAGTTTAGGGGGACAGTTTAATGAAAAACTGTTTTTT; size: few; J: TRBJ1-4; D: TRBD1; V: TRBV27
CDR3: CASSLAGGTEAFF; DNA: TGTGCCAGCAGCTTAGCGGGGGGCACTGAAGCTTTCTTT; size: many; J: TRBJ1-1; D: -; V: TRBV11-3
CDR3: CASSPAGTGISQPQHF; DNA: TGTGCCAGCAGTCCGGCCGGGACAGGGATAAGTCAGCCCCAGCATTTT; size: -; J: TRBJ1-5; D: TRBD1; V: TRBV28
CDR3: CASSLSWVPPYNEQFF; DNA: TGTGCCAGCAGTTTATCGTGGGTTCCCCCCTACAATGAGCAGTTCTTC; size: many; J: TRBJ2-1; D: -; V: TRBV27
CDR3: CASSWGGIMNTEAFF; DNA: TGTGCCAGCAGTTGGGGGGGGATTATGAACACTGAAGCTTTCTTT; size: many; J: TRBJ1-1; D: -; V: TRBV12-3/TRBV12-4
CDR3: CAWSVPQNTEAFF; DNA: TGTGCCTGGAGTGTACCGCAAAACACTGAAGCTTTCTTT; size: -; J: TRBJ1-1; D: -; V: TRBV30
CDR3: CASSYRGPSGYGYTF; DNA: TGTGCCAGCAGCTACAGGGGGCCGTCTGGCTATGGCTACACCTTC; size: -; J: TRBJ1-2; D: TRBD1; V: TRBV3-1
CDR3: CASSLGGIEGWYTEAFF; DNA: TGTGCCAGCAGTTTAGGGGGCATTGAAGGTTGGTACACTGAAGCTTTCTTT; size: few; J: TRBJ1-1; D: TRBD1; V: TRBV6-5
CDR3: CASHAQGLGTEAFF; DNA: TGTGCCAGCCATGCGCAGGGGCTTGGGACTGAAGCTTTCTTT; size: few; J: TRBJ1-1; D: -; V: TRBV12-3/TRBV12-4
CDR3: CASTSNPIWGAFF; DNA: TGTGCCAGCACCTCTAACCCAATTTGGGGGGCTTTCTTT; size: -; J: TRBJ1-1; D: -; V: TRBV7-2
CDR3: CASSSPPPGQGKAFF; DNA: TGTGCCAGCAGTTCCCCCCCACCGGGACAGGGGAAGGCTTTCTTT; size: few; J: TRBJ1-1; D: TRBD1; V: TRBV27
CDR3: CASSDTTGYSNQPQHF; DNA: TGTGCCAGCAGTGACACAACGGGGTATAGCAATCAGCCCCAGCATTTT; size: few; J: TRBJ1-5; D: -; V: TRBV12-3/TRBV12-4
CDR3: CSARGTSWDTQYF; DNA: TGCAGTGCTAGAGGGACGTCGTGGGATACGCAGTATTTT; size: many; J: TRBJ2-3; D: -; V: TRBV20-1